This T cell receptor beta chain appears in the sequencing data of a study of radiotherapy plus CTLA-4 blockade in lung cancer. The repertoire was sequenced with immunoSEQ multiplex PCR; TCRdb's copy has only in-frame clones and lacks some. This table holds about 45,000 clones, 63% found once. The CDR3 contains 14 residues. The germline CDR1 and CDR2 sequences are SNHLY and FYNNEI. Trimming removed 10 bases at V and 1 base at J, with 17 bases between. The chain recombines TRBV2 with TRBJ2-7; tentative D call: TRBD2 (5 bases). Sequenced material: peripheral blood, taken from a patient treated with radiotherapy plus ipilimumab. The receptor's source is a human donor with non-small cell lung cancer who had a partial response to radiotherapy plus ipilimumab. The CDR3 region is CAITPGSFSYEQYF. CDR3 sequence (DNA): TGTGCCATAACCCCGGGGTCTTTTTCCTACGAGCAGTACTTC.